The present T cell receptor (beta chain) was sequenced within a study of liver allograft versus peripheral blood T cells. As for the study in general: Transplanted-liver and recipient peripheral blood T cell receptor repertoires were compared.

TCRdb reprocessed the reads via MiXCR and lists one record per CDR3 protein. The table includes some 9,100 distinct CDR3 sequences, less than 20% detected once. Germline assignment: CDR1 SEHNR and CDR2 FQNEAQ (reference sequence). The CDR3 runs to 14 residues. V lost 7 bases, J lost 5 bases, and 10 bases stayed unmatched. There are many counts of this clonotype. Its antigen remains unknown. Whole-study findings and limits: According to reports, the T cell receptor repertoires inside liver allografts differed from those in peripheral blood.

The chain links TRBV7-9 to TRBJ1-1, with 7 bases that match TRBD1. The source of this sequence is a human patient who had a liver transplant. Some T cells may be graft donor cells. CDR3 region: CASNKEGARTEAFF. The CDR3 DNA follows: TGTGCCAGCAACAAGGAGGGGGCGCGGACTGAAGCTTTCTTT.